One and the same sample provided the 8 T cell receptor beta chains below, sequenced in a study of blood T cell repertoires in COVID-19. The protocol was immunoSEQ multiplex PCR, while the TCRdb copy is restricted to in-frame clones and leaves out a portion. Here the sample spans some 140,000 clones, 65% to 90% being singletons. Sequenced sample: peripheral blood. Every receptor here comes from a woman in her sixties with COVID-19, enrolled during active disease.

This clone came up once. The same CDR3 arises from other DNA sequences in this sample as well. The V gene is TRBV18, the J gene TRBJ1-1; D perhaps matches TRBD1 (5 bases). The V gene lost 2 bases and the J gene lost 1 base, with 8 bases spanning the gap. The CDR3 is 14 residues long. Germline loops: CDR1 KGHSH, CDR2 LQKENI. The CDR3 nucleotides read TGTGCCAGCTCACCAAGGCAGGGGAACACTGAAGCTTTCTTT. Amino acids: CASSPRQGNTEAFF. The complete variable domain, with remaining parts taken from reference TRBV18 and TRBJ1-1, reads NAGVMQNPRHLVRRRGQEARLRCSPMKGHSHVYWYRQLPEEGLKFMVYLQKENIIDESGMPKERFSAEFPKEGPSILRIQQVVRGDSAAYFCASSPRQGNTEAFFGQGTRLTVV.

CDR3 sequence (DNA): TGTGCCAGTAGCTATCTTGACGGGACAGGGTTTAATTCACCCCTCCACTTT. Its protein is CASSYLDGTGFNSPLHF. The V call is TRBV19, the J call TRBJ1-6, with 9 bases fitting TRBD1. The CDR3 sequence is 17 residues long. V shed 6 bases, J shed 6 bases, and the junction held 12 bases outside the gene matches. Germline V gives CDR1 LNHDA, CDR2 SQIVND (reference sequence).

The CDR3 region has the DNA TGTGCCAGCAGTGAAGCGCTTTCGGTTGGCTACACCTTC. As protein: CASSEALSVGYTF. V usage is TRBV2 and J usage is TRBJ1-2; D not resolved. With 0 bases removed from V and 7 bases from J, the gap between germline ends came to 9 bases. This CDR3 contains 13 residues. CDR1 is SNHLY and CDR2 is FYNNEI in the germline V gene.

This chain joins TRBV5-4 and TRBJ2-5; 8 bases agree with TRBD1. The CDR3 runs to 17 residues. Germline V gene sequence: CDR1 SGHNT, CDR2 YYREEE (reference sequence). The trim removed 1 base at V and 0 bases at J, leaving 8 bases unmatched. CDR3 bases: TGTGCCAGCAGCTTGATAGGGGCAGGGGGCCACCAAGAGACCCAGTACTTC. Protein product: CASSLIGAGGHQETQYF. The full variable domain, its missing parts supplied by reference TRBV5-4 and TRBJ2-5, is ETGVTQSPTHLIKTRGQQVTLRCSSQSGHNTVSWYQQALGQGPQFIFQYYREEENGRGNFPPRFSGLQFPNYSSELNVNALELDDSALYLCASSLIGAGGHQETQYFGPGTRLLVL.

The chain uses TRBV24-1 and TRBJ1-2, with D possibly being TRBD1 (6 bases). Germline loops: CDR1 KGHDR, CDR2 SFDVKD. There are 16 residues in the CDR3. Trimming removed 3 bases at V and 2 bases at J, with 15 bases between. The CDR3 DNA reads TGTGCCACCAGTGATCCCAAAGCAGGGGAAAACTATGGCTACACCTTC. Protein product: CATSDPKAGENYGYTF.

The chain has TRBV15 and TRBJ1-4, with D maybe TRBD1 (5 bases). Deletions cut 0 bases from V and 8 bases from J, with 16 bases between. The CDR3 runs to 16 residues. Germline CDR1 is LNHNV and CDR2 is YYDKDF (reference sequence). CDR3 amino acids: CATSRDLAGESEKLFF. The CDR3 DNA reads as TGTGCCACCAGCAGAGATCTGGCGGGGGAAAGCGAAAAACTGTTTTTT.

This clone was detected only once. The CDR3 DNA reads TGTGCCACCAGCAGAGATACCTGGGGGGAAGGTGGCTACACCTTC. Protein sequence: CATSRDTWGEGGYTF. The rearrangement uses TRBV15 and TRBJ1-2; the D gene is possibly TRBD1 (5 bases). The V end was cut by 0 bases, the J end by 7 bases, with 15 bases between. Germline V gives CDR1 LNHNV, CDR2 YYDKDF (reference sequence). This CDR3 spans 15 amino acids.

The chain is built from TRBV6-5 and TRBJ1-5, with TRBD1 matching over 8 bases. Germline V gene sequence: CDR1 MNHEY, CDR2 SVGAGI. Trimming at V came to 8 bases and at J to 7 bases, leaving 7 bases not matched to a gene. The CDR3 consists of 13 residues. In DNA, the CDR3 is TGTGCCAGCGGATACAGGGGGGGCCAGCCCCAGCATTTT. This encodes CASGYRGGQPQHF.